This T cell receptor beta chain was sequenced during a study of cytomegalovirus exposure and HLA in healthy donors. Background on the study: Genotyping of nearly 400 donors showed that 80% to 90% belonged to the Caucasian-associated ancestry cluster.

Notes on the study in general: Presence/absence analyses rested on an assumption that sequencing depth was roughly uniform across donors. V- and J-gene trimming in TCR beta was tied to a missense DCLRE1C variant by an analysis performed later.

Both 60 Vbeta primers and 13 Jbeta primers went into the PCR. TCRdb's table, derived via immunoSEQ multiplex PCR, lists solely in-frame clones and lacks some. The sample records about 140,000 clones, roughly 86% being singletons. This clone appeared once. Its antigen remains unknown. CDR1 and CDR2 from the germline V gene are SGHAT and FQNNGV. V dropped 4 bases and J dropped 9 bases, with 13 bases sitting between them. This CDR3 comprises 13 residues. This clonotype was sampled from a man aged 18 to 30 in good health and CMV-seropositive. The chain uses TRBV11-2 and TRBJ1-3; D is possibly TRBD1 (5 bases). Sequencing input: PBMCs. CDR3: CASSSLTGGTIYF. The DNA of the CDR3 is TGTGCCAGCAGCTCTCTAACGGGGGGCACCATATATTTT.